This T cell receptor beta chain was recorded in a study of blood T cell repertoires in COVID-19. Across the study: Samples came from the United States, Italy and Spain, spanning acute and convalescent COVID-19.

Original analysis: Estimated nucleated cell counts came from reference gene primer amplification. Produced via immunoSEQ multiplex PCR; TCRdb's table is partial and in-frame only. That table furnishes V, J and clone size, whereas the DNA furnished D and trimming. The sample has 300,000 to 400,000 clones; about nine tenths are singletons. This CDR3 is 14 amino acids long. Trimming cost V 1 base and J 2 bases, with 9 bases left between them. Germline CDR1 is SNHLY and CDR2 is FYNNEI. The chain has TRBV2 and TRBJ2-7, with D uncertain. The TCR was taken from a woman in her 70s with COVID-19, enrolled during active disease. The specimen was peripheral blood. The CDR3 DNA reads as TGTGCCAGCAGTGAAGGACGGGTTACCTACGAGCAGTACTTC. This encodes CASSEGRVTYEQYF.